This TCR beta chain was retrieved from a study of shared clonotypes between healthy human individuals. On this clone itself: The same CDR3 is also encoded by other DNA sequences in this sample.

Per sorted-subset replicate PCR, input was about 180 ng DNA, representing tens of thousands of T cell genomes. Method: immunoSEQ multiplex PCR; TCRdb's copy keeps in-frame clones and lacks some. The sample yields 2 million to 2.5 million clones, 95% seen once. This CDR3 has 15 amino acids. Germline V gives CDR1 SEHNR, CDR2 FQNEAQ (reference sequence). The germline V and J ends were trimmed by 1 base and 0 bases, with 9 bases remaining between them. Source material: naive CD4+ T cells sorted from blood. As to subset: CD45RA+ positively selected. The origin of this receptor is a man between 18 and 35 years old in good health. The chain couples TRBV7-9 to TRBJ1-1; the D gene is possibly TRBD1 (6 bases). The chain's CDR3 is CASSLVGTLNTEAFF. In nucleotides, the CDR3 is TGTGCCAGCAGCTTAGTCGGGACATTGAACACTGAAGCTTTCTTT.